The 14 T cell receptor beta chains given below trace back to one sample, sequenced in a study of OX40 agonist ivuxolimab in advanced cancers. Here immunoSEQ multiplex PCR was the method, and the copy in TCRdb shows in-frame clones only, minus some. Of 53,000 or so clones in the sample, 87% were seen once. This specimen was CD4+ or CD8+ T cells sorted from blood, taken in a trial of the OX40 agonist ivuxolimab. The receptors derive from an adult with an advanced solid tumor such as melanoma, head and neck, liver or kidney cancer.

The J gene is TRBJ2-6, the V gene TRBV5-1; the D call may be TRBD1 or TRBD2 (5 bases each). V was cut by 3 bases and J by 0 bases, with 19 bases left in between. From germline, CDR1 is SGHRS and CDR2 YFSETQ. CDR3 length: 19 residues. The CDR3 sequence: CASSSGAVRVSSGANVLTF. As DNA, the CDR3 is TGCGCCAGCAGCTCCGGGGCGGTCAGGGTGAGCTCTGGGGCCAACGTCCTGACTTTC.

A single count supports this clone. The gene calls are TRBV15 and TRBJ1-1; D gene ambiguous. V shed 1 base and J shed 1 base, with 4 bases lying between them. The germline V gene has CDR1 LNHNV and CDR2 YYDKDF (reference sequence). The CDR3 extends over 13 amino acids. In DNA form, the CDR3 reads TGTGCCACCAGCAGAGTGTCGAACACTGAAGCTTTCTTT. Its protein is CATSRVSNTEAFF.

The rearrangement uses TRBV28 and TRBJ1-2; tentative D call: TRBD1 (6 bases). Trimming shortened V by 5 bases and J by 3 bases, and 22 bases separated the two germline ends. The CDR3 totals 17 residues. Germline CDR1 MDHEN, CDR2 SYDVKM. CDR3 amino acids: CASSTRDGGRMDYGYTF. In nucleotides, the CDR3 is TGTGCCAGCAGTACCCGGGACGGGGGGCGCATGGACTATGGCTACACCTTC.

J is TRBJ2-7 and V is TRBV7-8; D assignment may be TRBD1 or TRBD2 (6 bases each). The germline CDR1 and CDR2 sequences are SGHVS and FQNEAQ. This CDR3 is 13 amino acids long. The ends were cut back, 5 bases at V and 6 bases at J, with 14 bases in the middle. CDR3 nucleotides: TGTGCCAGCAGCCTAACGGGGGCCGGCGAGCAGTACTTC. Translation: CASSLTGAGEQYF.

Notes on this clone: Other DNA sequences of this sample code for an identical CDR3. The rearrangement uses TRBV11-2 and TRBJ1-5; 8 positions match TRBD1. The CDR3 spans 14 residues. In germline, CDR1 is SGHAT, CDR2 FQNNGV. The ends lost 4 bases at V and 3 bases at J; junction bases unmatched: 2. The CDR3 bases are TGTGCCAGCAGCTCGACAGGGGCCAATCAGCCCCAGCATTTT. It codes for CASSSTGANQPQHF.

This clone was observed once. The rearrangement joins TRBV5-1 to TRBJ2-3; the match to TRBD2 covers 9 bases. This CDR3 has 15 amino acids. Trimming cost V 2 bases and J 4 bases; bases outside gene matches: 5. Germline lookup yields CDR1 SGHRS and CDR2 YFSETQ. CDR3 loop: CASSFSGRSADTQYF. The CDR3 nucleotides are TGCGCCAGCAGCTTTAGCGGGAGAAGCGCAGATACGCAGTATTTT. Drawing the rest from reference TRBV5-1 and TRBJ2-3, the complete variable domain is KAGVTQTPRYLIKTRGQQVTLSCSPISGHRSVSWYQQTPGQGLQFLFEYFSETQRNKGNFPGRFSGRQFSNSRSEMNVSTLELGDSALYLCASSFSGRSADTQYFGPGTRLTVL.

The CDR3 region has the DNA TGCGCCAGCAGCCAAGCCGGGACAGCCGACACTGAAGCTTTCTTT. Its translation: CASSQAGTADTEAFF. The chain couples TRBV4-1 to TRBJ1-1, with 7 nucleotides matching TRBD1. Germline trimming cut 1 base from V and 3 bases from J; bases unmatched to any gene: 5. Germline V gives CDR1 MGHRA, CDR2 YSYEKL. The CDR3 totals 15 residues.

The chain links TRBV4-3 to TRBJ2-5; 10 nucleotides agree with TRBD1. After removal of 2 bases from V and 5 bases from J, the junction contained 8 bases not matched to a gene. Germline CDR1 is LGHNA and CDR2 is YSLEER. This CDR3 comprises 16 residues. The CDR3 reads CASSQLRDRGMETQYF. The CDR3 DNA reads TGCGCCAGCAGCCAACTCCGGGACAGGGGTATGGAGACCCAGTACTTC.

This clone appeared a single time. The rearrangement links TRBV5-4 to TRBJ1-1, with a possible D match to TRBD1 (5 bases). There are 14 residues in the CDR3. Per germline, CDR1 SGHNT and CDR2 YYREEE (reference sequence). With 4 bases removed from V and 2 bases from J, the gap between germline ends came to 12 bases. The CDR3 spells CASSGLQGNTEAFF. In nucleotides, the CDR3 is TGTGCCAGCAGCGGGCTTCAGGGAAACACTGAAGCTTTCTTT. The full variable domain, rest sourced from reference TRBV5-4 and TRBJ1-1, is ETGVTQSPTHLIKTRGQQVTLRCSSQSGHNTVSWYQQALGQGPQFIFQYYREEENGRGNFPPRFSGLQFPNYSSELNVNALELDDSALYLCASSGLQGNTEAFFGQGTRLTVV.

This chain links TRBV27 with TRBJ2-3; 10 positions agree with TRBD2. The CDR3 runs to 16 residues. Germline V gene data show CDR1 as MNHEY and CDR2 as SMNVEV (reference sequence). Losses at the gene ends were 6 bases for V and 4 bases for J; bases not matched to a gene: 10. CDR3 loop: CASSWKRGGLADTQYF. CDR3 DNA sequence: TGTGCCAGCAGCTGGAAGCGGGGGGGCCTCGCAGATACGCAGTATTTT.

The rearrangement joins TRBV14 to TRBJ1-3, with TRBD1 identical over 7 bases. Germline CDR1 is SGHDN and CDR2 is FVKESK. V shed 4 bases, J shed 6 bases, and the junction held 18 bases outside the gene matches. The CDR3 totals 18 residues. The CDR3 nucleotides are TGTGCCAGCAGCCCCCATACTTCGGACAGGAGGGCAATAAACACCATATATTTT. It specifies CASSPHTSDRRAINTIYF.

The chain recombines TRBV15 with TRBJ2-7, with a possible D match to TRBD2 (5 bases). Germline V lookup: CDR1 LNHNV, CDR2 YYDKDF (reference sequence). The CDR3 runs 14 residues. Trimming cost V 1 base and J 5 bases, with 12 bases left between them. The CDR3, as DNA: TGTGCCACCAGCAGAGGGGCAGGACTGAACGAGCAGTACTTC. As protein: CATSRGAGLNEQYF.

V and J are TRBV19 and TRBJ2-7, with 9 positions matching TRBD1. V lost 3 bases to trimming and J lost 5 bases; unmatched junction nucleotides: 2. CDR1 is LNHDA and CDR2 is SQIVND in the germline V gene (reference sequence). This CDR3 is 13 amino acids long. The CDR3 reads CASSIDRGNEQYF. CDR3 coding DNA: TGTGCCAGTAGTATTGACAGGGGGAACGAGCAGTACTTC.

The chain couples TRBV2 to TRBJ2-5; 8 bases fit TRBD2. The length of the CDR3 is 13 residues. Germline V gene lookup returns CDR1 SNHLY and CDR2 FYNNEI. V lost 7 bases to trimming and J lost 5 bases; unmatched junction nucleotides: 6. The CDR3 bases are TGTGCCAGCACGGGAGGGGTTTTGGAGACCCAGTACTTC. Its protein is CASTGGVLETQYF.